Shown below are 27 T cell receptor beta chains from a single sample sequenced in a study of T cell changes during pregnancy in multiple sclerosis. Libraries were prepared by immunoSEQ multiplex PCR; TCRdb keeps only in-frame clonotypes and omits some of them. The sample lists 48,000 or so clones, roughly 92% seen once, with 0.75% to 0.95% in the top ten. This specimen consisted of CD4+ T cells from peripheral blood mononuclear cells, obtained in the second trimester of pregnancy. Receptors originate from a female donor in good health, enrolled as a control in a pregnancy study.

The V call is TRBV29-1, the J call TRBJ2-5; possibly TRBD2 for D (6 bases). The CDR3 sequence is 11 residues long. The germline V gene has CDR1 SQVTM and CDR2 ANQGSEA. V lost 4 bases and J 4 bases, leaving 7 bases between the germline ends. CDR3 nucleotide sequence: TGCAGCGTTGCGGGACTAGAGACCCAGTACTTC. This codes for CSVAGLETQYF. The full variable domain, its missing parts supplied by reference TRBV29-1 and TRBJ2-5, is SAVISQKPSRDICQRGTSLTIQCQVDSQVTMMFWYRQQPGQSLTLIATANQGSEATYESGFVIDKFPISRPNLTFSTLTVSNMSPEDSSIYLCSVAGLETQYFGPGTRLLVL.

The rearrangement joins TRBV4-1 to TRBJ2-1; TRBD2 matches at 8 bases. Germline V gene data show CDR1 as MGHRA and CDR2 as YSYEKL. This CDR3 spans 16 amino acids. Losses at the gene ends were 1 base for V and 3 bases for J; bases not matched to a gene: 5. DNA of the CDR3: TGCGCCAGCAGCCAAGTGAGACTAGCGATCTACAATGAGCAGTTCTTC. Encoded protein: CASSQVRLAIYNEQFF.

Here the CDR3 reads CASSFGLAGVNEQFF. The CDR3 region has the DNA TGTGCCAGCAGCTTCGGACTAGCGGGAGTCAATGAGCAGTTCTTC. The chain combines TRBV7-3 with TRBJ2-1; 13 bases match TRBD2. The CDR3 is made up of 15 amino acids. In germline, CDR1 is SGHTA, CDR2 FQGTGA. V lost 3 bases, J lost 6 bases, and 2 bases stayed unmatched.

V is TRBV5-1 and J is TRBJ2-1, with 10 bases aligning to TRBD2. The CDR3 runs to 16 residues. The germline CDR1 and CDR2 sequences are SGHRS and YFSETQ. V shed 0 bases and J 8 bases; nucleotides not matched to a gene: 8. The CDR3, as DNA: TGCGCCAGCAGCTTGGCCACTAGCGGGGCGCCCCATGAGCAGTTCTTC. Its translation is CASSLATSGAPHEQFF.

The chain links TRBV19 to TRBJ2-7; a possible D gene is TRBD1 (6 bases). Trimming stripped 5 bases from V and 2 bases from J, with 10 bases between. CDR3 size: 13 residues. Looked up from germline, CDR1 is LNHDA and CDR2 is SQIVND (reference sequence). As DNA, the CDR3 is TGTGCCAGTAGTCCGGGACACCCCTACGAGCAGTACTTC. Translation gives CASSPGHPYEQYF.

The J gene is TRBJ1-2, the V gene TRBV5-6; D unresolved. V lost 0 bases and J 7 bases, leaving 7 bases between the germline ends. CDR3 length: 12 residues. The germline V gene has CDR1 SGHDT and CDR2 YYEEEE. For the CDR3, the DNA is TGTGCCAGCAGCTTGGCAGGATTTGGCTACACCTTC. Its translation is CASSLAGFGYTF.

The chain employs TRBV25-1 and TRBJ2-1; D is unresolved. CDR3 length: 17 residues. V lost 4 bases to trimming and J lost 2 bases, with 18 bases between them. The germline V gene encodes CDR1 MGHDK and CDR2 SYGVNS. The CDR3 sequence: CASSVPPGGLPYNEQFF. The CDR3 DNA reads TGTGCCAGCAGTGTTCCCCCCGGCGGCCTACCCTACAATGAGCAGTTCTTC.

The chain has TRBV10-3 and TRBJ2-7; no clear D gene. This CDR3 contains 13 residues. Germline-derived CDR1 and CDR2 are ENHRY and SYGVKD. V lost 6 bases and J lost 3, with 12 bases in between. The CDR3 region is CAISFSPRYEQYF. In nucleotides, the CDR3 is TGTGCCATCAGCTTTAGCCCGCGCTACGAGCAGTACTTC.

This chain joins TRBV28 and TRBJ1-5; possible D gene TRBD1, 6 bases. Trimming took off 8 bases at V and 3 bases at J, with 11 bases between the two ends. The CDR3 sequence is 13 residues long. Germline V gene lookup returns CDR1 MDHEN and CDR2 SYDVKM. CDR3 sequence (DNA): TGTGCCAGCCTTGGACAGCCCAATCAGCCCCAGCATTTT. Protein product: CASLGQPNQPQHF.

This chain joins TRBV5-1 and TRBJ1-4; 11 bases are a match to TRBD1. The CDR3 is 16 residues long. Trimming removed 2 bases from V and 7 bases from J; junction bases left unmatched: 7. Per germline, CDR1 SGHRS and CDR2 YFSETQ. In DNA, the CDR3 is TGCGCCAGCAGCTTAAGGACAGGGGGCGCGGGTGAAAAACTGTTTTTT. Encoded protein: CASSLRTGGAGEKLFF.

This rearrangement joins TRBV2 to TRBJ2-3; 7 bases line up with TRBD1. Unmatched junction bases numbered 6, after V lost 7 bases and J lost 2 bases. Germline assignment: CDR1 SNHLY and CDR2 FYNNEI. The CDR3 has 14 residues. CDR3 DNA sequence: TGTGCCAGCAAGGGGGACAGCAACACAGATACGCAGTATTTT. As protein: CASKGDSNTDTQYF.

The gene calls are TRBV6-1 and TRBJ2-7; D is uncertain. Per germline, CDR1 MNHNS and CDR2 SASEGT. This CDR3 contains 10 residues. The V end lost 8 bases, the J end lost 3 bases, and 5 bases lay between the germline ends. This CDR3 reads CASGVYEQYF. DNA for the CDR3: TGTGCCAGCGGAGTCTACGAGCAGTACTTC.

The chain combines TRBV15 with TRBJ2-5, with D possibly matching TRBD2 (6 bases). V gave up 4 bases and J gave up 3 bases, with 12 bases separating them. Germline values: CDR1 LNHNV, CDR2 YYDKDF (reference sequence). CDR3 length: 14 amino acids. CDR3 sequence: CATSTAGPKETQYF. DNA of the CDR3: TGTGCCACCAGCACGGCGGGACCCAAAGAGACCCAGTACTTC.

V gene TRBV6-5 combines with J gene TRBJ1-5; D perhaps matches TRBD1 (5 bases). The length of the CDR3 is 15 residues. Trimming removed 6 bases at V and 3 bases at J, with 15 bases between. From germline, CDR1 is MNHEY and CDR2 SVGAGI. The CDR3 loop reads CASSGGRSNNQPQHF. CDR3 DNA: TGTGCCAGCAGCGGGGGGAGGTCGAACAATCAGCCCCAGCATTTT.

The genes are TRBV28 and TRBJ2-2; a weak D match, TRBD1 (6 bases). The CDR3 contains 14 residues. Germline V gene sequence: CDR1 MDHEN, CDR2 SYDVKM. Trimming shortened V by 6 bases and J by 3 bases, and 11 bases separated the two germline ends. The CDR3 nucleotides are TGTGCCAGCAGAACCACAGGGTACACCGGGGAGCTGTTTTTT. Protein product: CASRTTGYTGELFF.

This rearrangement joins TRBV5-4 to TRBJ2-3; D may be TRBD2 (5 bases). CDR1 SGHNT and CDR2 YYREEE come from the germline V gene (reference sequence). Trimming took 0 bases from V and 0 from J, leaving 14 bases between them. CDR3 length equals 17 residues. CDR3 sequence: CASSLARGGSSTDTQYF. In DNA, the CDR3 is TGTGCCAGCAGCTTGGCCAGAGGAGGCTCTAGCACAGATACGCAGTATTTT.

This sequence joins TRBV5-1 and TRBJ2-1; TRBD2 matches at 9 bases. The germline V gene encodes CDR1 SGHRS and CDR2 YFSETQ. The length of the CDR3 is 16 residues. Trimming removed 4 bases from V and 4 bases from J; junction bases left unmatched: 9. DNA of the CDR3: TGCGCCAGCAGCGTGGGTGTTAGCGGGGGTTACAATGAGCAGTTCTTC. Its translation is CASSVGVSGGYNEQFF.

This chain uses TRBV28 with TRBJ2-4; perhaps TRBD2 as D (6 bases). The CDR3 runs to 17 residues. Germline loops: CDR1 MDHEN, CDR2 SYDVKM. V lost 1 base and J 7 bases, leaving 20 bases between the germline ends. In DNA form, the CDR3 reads TGTGCCAGCAGTTTATCCCCGGGAGACCGCCCCCGGAACATTCAGTACTTC. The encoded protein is CASSLSPGDRPRNIQYF.

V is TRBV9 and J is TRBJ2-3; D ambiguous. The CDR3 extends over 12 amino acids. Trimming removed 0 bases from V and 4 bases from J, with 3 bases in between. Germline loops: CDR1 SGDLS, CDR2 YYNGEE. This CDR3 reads CASSVASDTQYF. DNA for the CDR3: TGTGCCAGCAGCGTAGCATCAGATACGCAGTATTTT.

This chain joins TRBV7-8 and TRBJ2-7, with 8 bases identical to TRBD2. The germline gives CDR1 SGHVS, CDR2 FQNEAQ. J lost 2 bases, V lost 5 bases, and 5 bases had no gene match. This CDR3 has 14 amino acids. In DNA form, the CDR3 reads TGTGCCAGCAGCCACCGGGAGGGAACCTACGAGCAGTACTTC. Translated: CASSHREGTYEQYF.

The CDR3 DNA reads TGCGCCAGCAGCTTACACGGACAGGGTCAGCCCCAGCATTTT. Its protein product is CASSLHGQGQPQHF. The chain combines TRBV5-1 with TRBJ1-5; 8 nucleotides match TRBD1. The J segment lost 6 bases and the V segment lost 2 bases, leaving 4 bases of the junction unmatched. Germline V lookup: CDR1 SGHRS, CDR2 YFSETQ. This CDR3 has 14 residues.

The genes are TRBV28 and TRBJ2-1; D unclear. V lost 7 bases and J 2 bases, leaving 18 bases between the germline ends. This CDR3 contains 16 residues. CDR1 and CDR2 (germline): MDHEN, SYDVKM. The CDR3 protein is CASNVGGVYPYNEQFF. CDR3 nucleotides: TGTGCCAGCAACGTCGGCGGCGTCTATCCCTACAATGAGCAGTTCTTC. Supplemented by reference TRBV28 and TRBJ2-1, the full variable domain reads DVKVTQSSRYLVKRTGEKVFLECVQDMDHENMFWYRQDPGLGLRLIYFSYDVKMKEKGDIPEGYSVSREKKERFSLILESASTNQTSMYLCASNVGGVYPYNEQFFGPGTRLTVL.

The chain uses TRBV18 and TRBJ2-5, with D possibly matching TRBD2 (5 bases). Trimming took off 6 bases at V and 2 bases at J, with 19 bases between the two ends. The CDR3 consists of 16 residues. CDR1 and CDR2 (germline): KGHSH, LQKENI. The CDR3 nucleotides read TGTGCCAGCTCCTTACTATCGGGAACAAGTCAAGAGACCCAGTACTTC. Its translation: CASSLLSGTSQETQYF.

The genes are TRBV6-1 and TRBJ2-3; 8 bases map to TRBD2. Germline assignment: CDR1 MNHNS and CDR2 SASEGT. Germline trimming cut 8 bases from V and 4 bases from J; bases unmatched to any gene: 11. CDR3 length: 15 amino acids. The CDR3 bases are TGTGCCAGCGGCGCGGGACTAGGGATTTCAGATACGCAGTATTTT. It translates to CASGAGLGISDTQYF.

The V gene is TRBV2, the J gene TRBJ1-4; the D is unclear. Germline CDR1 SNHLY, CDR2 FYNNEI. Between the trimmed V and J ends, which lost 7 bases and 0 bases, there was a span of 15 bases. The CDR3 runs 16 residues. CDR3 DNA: TGTGCCAGCACCATGGACTTACAAGCAACTAATGAAAAACTGTTTTTT. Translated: CASTMDLQATNEKLFF. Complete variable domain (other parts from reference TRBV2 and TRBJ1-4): EPEVTQTPSHQVTQMGQEVILRCVPISNHLYFYWYRQILGQKVEFLVSFYNNEISEKSEIFDDQFSVERPDGSNFTLKIRSTKLEDSAMYFCASTMDLQATNEKLFFGSGTQLSVL.

The CDR3 spells CASSLAGGASDEQFF. The CDR3 DNA follows: TGTGCCAGCAGCTTAGCCGGGGGGGCCTCGGATGAGCAGTTCTTC. The chain couples TRBV13 to TRBJ2-1, with 8 positions matching TRBD2. The CDR3 sequence is 15 residues long. Germline-derived CDR1 and CDR2 are PRHDT and FYEKMQ (reference sequence). V shed 1 base and J 8 bases; nucleotides not matched to a gene: 7.

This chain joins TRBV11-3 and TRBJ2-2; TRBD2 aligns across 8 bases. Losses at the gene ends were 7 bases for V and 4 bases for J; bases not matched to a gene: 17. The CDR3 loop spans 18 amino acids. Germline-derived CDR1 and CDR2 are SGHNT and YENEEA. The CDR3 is CASTRRGVARRGTGELFF. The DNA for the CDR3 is TGTGCCAGCACTAGGCGGGGGGTGGCCCGCCGGGGCACCGGGGAGCTGTTTTTT.